These 11 T cell receptor beta chains were sequenced from one sample in a study of cytomegalovirus exposure and HLA in healthy donors. With 60 Vbeta and 13 Jbeta primers, the PCR was carried out. Repertoires were generated with immunoSEQ multiplex PCR, while TCRdb's copy carries only in-frame clones and drops some. The profile covers approximately 140,000 clones, with 70% to 85% appearing a single time and 1.8% taken by the ten largest. Sequences were obtained from PBMCs. Receptor source: a man aged 35 to 55 in good health and CMV-seronegative.

V gene TRBV4-2 combines with J gene TRBJ2-7; possible D gene TRBD1, 6 bases. Trimming stripped 1 base from V and 3 bases from J, with 16 bases between. The CDR3 runs 16 residues. The V gene's germline CDR1 is LGHNA and CDR2 YNFKEQ. DNA for the CDR3: TGTGCCAGCAGCCAAGGAGTCAGGGGTCAGGACTACGAGCAGTACTTC. Amino acid sequence: CASSQGVRGQDYEQYF.

This chain connects TRBV2 to TRBJ2-7; 8 nucleotides line up with TRBD1. The CDR3 extends over 12 amino acids. The V gene end was trimmed by 6 bases and the J gene end by 5 bases; junction bases not matched to a gene: 3. Germline V gives CDR1 SNHLY, CDR2 FYNNEI. The CDR3 DNA reads as TGTGCCAGCAGGACACAGGGGGACGAGCAGTACTTC. Its translation is CASRTQGDEQYF.

This clone showed up just a few times. V and J are TRBV18 and TRBJ1-6, with 7 positions matching TRBD1. The length of the CDR3 is 18 residues. CDR1 is KGHSH, CDR2 LQKENI, per germline. The V and J ends lost 1 base and 7 bases, in that order; junction bases with no gene match: 13. CDR3 sequence (DNA): TGTGCCAGCTCACCACTAATTCTAAGGGACAGTGGAAATTCACCCCTCCACTTT. This translates into CASSPLILRDSGNSPLHF.

This chain links TRBV30 with TRBJ2-5, with 7 bases that match TRBD1. CDR3 size: 13 residues. Germline trimming cut 3 bases from V and 3 bases from J; bases unmatched to any gene: 4. Germline CDR1 is GTSNPN and CDR2 is SVGIG (reference sequence). The CDR3 nucleotides are TGTGCCTGGAGCAATGACAGGGAAGAGACCCAGTACTTC. Its protein product is CAWSNDREETQYF.

This clone came up a few times. A much larger clone differs by one base, so this may be a read error. The chain couples TRBV7-9 to TRBJ2-1; D gene uncertain. Germline CDR1 is SEHNR and CDR2 is FQNEAQ (reference sequence). The ends were cut back, 5 bases at V and 5 bases at J, with 10 bases in the middle. The length of the CDR3 is 13 residues. The CDR3 protein is CASSPLGHNEQFF. The CDR3 coding sequence is TGTGCCAGCAGCCCCCTGGGCCACAATGAGCAGTTCTTC.

The V gene is TRBV7-2, the J gene TRBJ2-7; 8 nucleotides line up with TRBD1. V was pared by 3 bases and J by 3 bases, with 7 bases of the junction left unmatched. The CDR3 runs to 15 residues. The germline V gene encodes CDR1 SGHTA and CDR2 FQGNSA. The CDR3 spells CASSFRDRWGYEQYF. CDR3 DNA: TGTGCCAGCAGCTTCCGGGACAGGTGGGGCTACGAGCAGTACTTC.

For this clone: Germline and junction disagree at one end, which may indicate a read error. The V gene is TRBV7-9, the J gene TRBJ2-7; D ambiguous. This CDR3 has 12 amino acids. Germline V gene data show CDR1 as SEHNR and CDR2 as FQNEAQ (reference sequence). CDR3 in amino acids: CSSSLPSYEQYF. The CDR3 nucleotides are TGTTCCAGCAGCTTACCGTCCTACGAGCAGTACTTC.

The chain links TRBV10-3 to TRBJ1-2; perhaps TRBD1 as D (5 bases). The germline V and J ends were trimmed by 2 bases and 0 bases, with 10 bases remaining between them. Germline CDR1 is ENHRY and CDR2 is SYGVKD. The CDR3 loop spans 15 amino acids. Here the CDR3 reads CAISEPQGTNYGYTF. For the CDR3, the DNA is TGTGCCATCAGTGAGCCCCAGGGTACTAACTATGGCTACACCTTC.

The CDR3 DNA reads as TGTGCCTGGCAGGGACTTCCGGGCTATGGCTACACCTTC. Translation gives CAWQGLPGYGYTF. The rearrangement joins TRBV30 to TRBJ1-2; TRBD1 is a possible D gene (5 bases). The V end lost 5 bases, the J end lost 4 bases, and 14 bases lay between the germline ends. Germline lookup yields CDR1 GTSNPN and CDR2 SVGIG (reference sequence). The CDR3 contains 13 residues.

The chain uses TRBV23-1 and TRBJ2-2; no reliable D call. Being an ORF, TRBV23-1 has a function that is uncertain. V was shortened by 6 bases and J by 4 bases, with 15 bases between the two germline ends. This CDR3 spans 15 amino acids. CDR3 region: CASSDLGPFTGELFF. Written as DNA, the CDR3 is TGCGCCAGCAGCGACCTTGGGCCTTTCACCGGGGAGCTGTTTTTT.

The chain employs TRBV28 and TRBJ1-2, with D possibly matching TRBD1 (6 bases). The germline V and J ends were trimmed by 6 bases and 10 bases, with 21 bases remaining between them. The CDR3 covers 14 residues. Germline values: CDR1 MDHEN, CDR2 SYDVKM. CDR3: CASRPPLGQTNYTF. CDR3 bases: TGTGCCAGCAGACCGCCCCTAGGACAGACGAACTACACCTTC.